This TCR beta chain was sequenced during a study of cytomegalovirus exposure and HLA in healthy donors. Study details: Unique TCRs numbering some 77 million, obtained from HLA-typed donors, made up an early data release. Whole-study results and caveats: Reportedly, diagnosis of cytomegalovirus status by the classifier showed high specificity and sensitivity. Earlier analysis yielded a pattern in which most TCR beta V segments were productive about 87% or about 30% of the time. V- and J-gene trimming in TCR beta was tied to a missense DCLRE1C variant by an analysis performed later.

About this clone: The antigen is not known.

CDR3 length: 14 amino acids. V was trimmed by 5 bases and J by 2 bases, leaving 12 bases between them. The V gene's germline CDR1 is SGHRS and CDR2 YFSETQ. PCR used 60 Vbeta primers and 13 Jbeta primers. The protocol was immunoSEQ multiplex PCR, while the TCRdb copy is restricted to in-frame clones and leaves out a portion. This table holds roughly 200,000 clones, around 79% found once. The clonotype comes from a woman between 50 and 59 years old in good health and CMV-seronegative. The V call is TRBV5-1, the J call TRBJ2-3; TRBD2 is a possible D gene (5 bases). The sample consisted of PBMCs. The CDR3 spells CASRIGIHTDTQYF. In DNA, the CDR3 is TGCGCCAGCAGGATCGGGATCCACACAGATACGCAGTATTTT.